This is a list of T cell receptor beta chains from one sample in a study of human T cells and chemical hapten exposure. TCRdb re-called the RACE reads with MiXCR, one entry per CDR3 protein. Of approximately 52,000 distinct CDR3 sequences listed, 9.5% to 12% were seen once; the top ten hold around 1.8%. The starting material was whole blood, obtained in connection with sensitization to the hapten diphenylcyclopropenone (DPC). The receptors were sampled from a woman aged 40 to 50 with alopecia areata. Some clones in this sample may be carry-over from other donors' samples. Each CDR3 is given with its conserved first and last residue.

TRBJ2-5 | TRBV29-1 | CSVPGLAGGAGETQYF
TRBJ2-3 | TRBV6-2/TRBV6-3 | CASSYSIASGGMDTDTQYF
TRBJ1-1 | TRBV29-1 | CSVEGRARAEAFF
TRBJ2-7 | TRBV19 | CASSLDGLSYEQYF
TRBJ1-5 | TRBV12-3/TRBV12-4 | CASSFGIQNNQPQHF
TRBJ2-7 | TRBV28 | CASRQEPYEQYF
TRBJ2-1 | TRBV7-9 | CASSFREHTGNEQFF
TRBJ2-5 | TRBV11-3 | CASSLVLEETQYF
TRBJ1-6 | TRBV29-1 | CSVTTGASNSPLHF
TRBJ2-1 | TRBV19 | CASSMGGAGGRQFF
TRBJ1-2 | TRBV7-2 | CASSPHNLGGVSGYTF
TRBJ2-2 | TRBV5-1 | CASSPGTSSLRNTGELFF
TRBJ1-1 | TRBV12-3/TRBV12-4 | CASKGIRMNTEAFF
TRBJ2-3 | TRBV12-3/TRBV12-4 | CASNAGRSYTDTQYF
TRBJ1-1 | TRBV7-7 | CASSLAREGMNTEAFF
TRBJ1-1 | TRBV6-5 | CASSYRDSEAFF
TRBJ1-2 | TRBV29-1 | CSVPEGGSNYGYTF
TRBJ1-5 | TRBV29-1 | CSVVGQHDQPQHF
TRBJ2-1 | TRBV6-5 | CASSYTNPRDNEQFF
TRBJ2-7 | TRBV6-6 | CASTAREGGPYEQYF
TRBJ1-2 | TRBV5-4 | CASSPRTGGNYGYTF
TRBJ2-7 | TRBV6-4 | CASREYEQYF
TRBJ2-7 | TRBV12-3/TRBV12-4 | CASSLEQGYEQYF
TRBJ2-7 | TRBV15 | CATSREFTGGLEQYF
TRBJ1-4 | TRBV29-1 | CSVELGANEKLFF
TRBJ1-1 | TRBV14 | CASSHTGGTEAFF
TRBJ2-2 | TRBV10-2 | CASRTGDGELFF
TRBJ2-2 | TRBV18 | CASSPRLQANTGELFF
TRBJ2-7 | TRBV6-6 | CASSYSTEGVSHEQYF
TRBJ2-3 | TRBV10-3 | CAISESSSPAIPASTDTQYF
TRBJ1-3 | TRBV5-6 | CASSLGQASGNTIYF
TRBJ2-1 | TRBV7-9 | CATRDTNSYNEQFF
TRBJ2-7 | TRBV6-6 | CASTQHTYEQYF
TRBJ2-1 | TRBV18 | CASSPPEGGIYNEQFF
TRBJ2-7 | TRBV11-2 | CASSSQTTYEQYF
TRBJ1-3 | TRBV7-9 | CASSKQGPFGNTIYF
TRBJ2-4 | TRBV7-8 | CASSTRVQGVTKNIQYF
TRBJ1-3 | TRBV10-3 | CAISEGSSGNTIYF
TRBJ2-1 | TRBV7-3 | CASSESGLAGYNEQFF
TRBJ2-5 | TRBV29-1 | CSAYQETQYF
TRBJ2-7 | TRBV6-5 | CASSYVQGSSYEQYF
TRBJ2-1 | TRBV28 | CASSPPGYEQFF
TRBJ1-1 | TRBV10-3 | CAIMRQGAANTEAFF
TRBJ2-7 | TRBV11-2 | CASSSVTSGRMGEQYF
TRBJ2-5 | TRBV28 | CASSFTGLSRELETQYF
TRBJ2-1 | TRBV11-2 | CASSSAEIGEQFF